The 19 T cell receptor beta chains in this list originate from one sample, sequenced in a study of shared clonotypes between healthy human individuals. Clones were sequenced by immunoSEQ multiplex PCR, and TCRdb holds only the in-frame ones, with some missing. The sample holds about 380,000 clones; approximately 97% are singletons and the top ten take 0.25% to 0.35%. The sequenced material came from memory CD8+ T cells sorted from blood. Described subset: CD45RO+ cells pooled with CCR7-negative TemRA cells. The receptors shown here come from a man younger than 45 in good health.

The rearrangement joins TRBV7-6 to TRBJ2-3; D tentatively fits TRBD1 or TRBD2 (5 bases each). From germline, CDR1 is SGHVS and CDR2 FNYEAQ. Trimming stripped 3 bases from V and 2 bases from J, with 9 bases between. The CDR3 is 14 amino acids. Here the CDR3 DNA reads TGTGCCAGCAGCTTTGGGACCTACACAGATACGCAGTATTTT. Its protein is CASSFGTYTDTQYF.

On this clone itself: Other DNA sequences in this sample translate to the same CDR3. The chain couples TRBV28 to TRBJ2-2; TRBD1 might be the D (5 bases). CDR1 and CDR2 (germline): MDHEN, SYDVKM. Trimming pared 6 bases from V and 2 bases from J, leaving 7 bases between. The CDR3 runs 13 residues. CDR3 coding DNA: TGTGCCAGCAGACAGGTTAACACCGGGGAGCTGTTTTTT. Amino acids: CASRQVNTGELFF.

The rearrangement links TRBV28 to TRBJ2-4; 11 nucleotides match TRBD2. From germline, CDR1 is MDHEN and CDR2 SYDVKM. The junction had 8 bases not matched to a gene; V was cut back by 11 bases and J by 2 bases. The CDR3 is made up of 15 amino acids. The DNA for the CDR3 is TGTGCCGCTAGCGGGAGGTTTCGGTCCAAAAACATTCAGTACTTC. Amino acid sequence: CAASGRFRSKNIQYF. The variable domain in full, with the rest retrieved from reference TRBV28 and TRBJ2-4, is DVKVTQSSRYLVKRTGEKVFLECVQDMDHENMFWYRQDPGLGLRLIYFSYDVKMKEKGDIPEGYSVSREKKERFSLILESASTNQTSMYLCAASGRFRSKNIQYFGAGTRLSVL.

The V call is TRBV11-2, the J call TRBJ2-1; 7 nucleotides align to TRBD2. Germline lookup yields CDR1 SGHAT and CDR2 FQNNGV. This CDR3 is 16 amino acids long. V lost 5 bases, J lost 5 bases, and 12 bases stayed unmatched. The CDR3 here is CASSTGGLPADNEQFF. DNA for the CDR3: TGTGCCAGCAGCACCGGGGGACTACCCGCGGACAATGAGCAGTTCTTC. The variable domain in full, completed from reference TRBV11-2 and TRBJ2-1, reads EAGVAQSPRYKIIEKRQSVAFWCNPISGHATLYWYQQILGQGPKLLIQFQNNGVVDDSQLPKDRFSAERLKGVDSTLKIQPAKLEDSAVYLCASSTGGLPADNEQFFGPGTRLTVL.

CDR3 sequence (DNA): TGTGCCAGCAGTGACGGGAGAAGGTTCGCCAAAAACATTCAGTACTTC. Translation gives CASSDGRRFAKNIQYF. J is TRBJ2-4 and V is TRBV6-4, with D possibly matching TRBD2 (5 bases). The germline gives CDR1 MRHNA, CDR2 SNTAGT. Trimming cost V 2 bases and J 1 base, with 12 bases left between them. This CDR3 has 16 residues.

CDR3: CASSVGPLVARELFF. CDR3 sequence (DNA): TGTGCCAGCAGCGTAGGACCCCTGGTGGCCCGGGAGCTGTTTTTT. V usage is TRBV9 and J usage is TRBJ2-2, with D hard to call. CDR3 size: 15 residues. Trimming stripped 0 bases from V and 9 bases from J, with 15 bases between. Germline V gene sequence: CDR1 SGDLS, CDR2 YYNGEE.

This CDR3 reads CASSLFLSETQYF. CDR3 in DNA: TGCGCCAGCAGCTTGTTTCTTTCAGAGACCCAGTACTTC. This chain uses TRBV5-1 with TRBJ2-5; D remains unclear. Trimming cost V 1 base and J 4 bases, with 8 bases left between them. This CDR3 has 13 residues. The germline V gene encodes CDR1 SGHRS and CDR2 YFSETQ.

This clone was counted a single time. The chain links TRBV5-1 to TRBJ2-3, with D unresolved. With 0 bases removed from V and 4 bases from J, the gap between germline ends came to 12 bases. CDR3 length: 15 residues. Germline values: CDR1 SGHRS, CDR2 YFSETQ. CDR3 DNA sequence: TGCGCCAGCAGCTTGGGTCGATTTACACCAGATACGCAGTATTTT. It yields the protein CASSLGRFTPDTQYF.

The J gene is TRBJ2-3, the V gene TRBV9, with 7 nucleotides matching TRBD1. Unmatched junction bases numbered 11, after V lost 4 bases and J lost 3 bases. CDR1 and CDR2 (germline): SGDLS, YYNGEE. This CDR3 spans 16 amino acids. The CDR3 coding sequence is TGTGCCAGCAGCCCCCGACAGGGTTTAGGTACAGATACGCAGTATTTT. This sequence encodes CASSPRQGLGTDTQYF.

This chain uses TRBV7-2 with TRBJ2-5; TRBD2 agrees at 10 bases. J was trimmed by 3 bases and V by 3 bases; bases with no gene match: 10. The CDR3 is 17 amino acids. Per the germline V gene, CDR1 is SGHTA and CDR2 is FQGNSA. CDR3 sequence: CASSFYKGLAAKETQYF. CDR3 sequence (DNA): TGTGCCAGCAGCTTCTATAAAGGACTAGCGGCCAAAGAGACCCAGTACTTC.

J is TRBJ2-7 and V is TRBV27; 9 bases match TRBD2. This CDR3 comprises 15 residues. V shed 5 bases and J 1 base; nucleotides not matched to a gene: 6. The germline gives CDR1 MNHEY, CDR2 SMNVEV (reference sequence). This CDR3 reads CASSQKAGGSYEQYF. CDR3 sequence (DNA): TGTGCCAGCAGTCAAAAAGCGGGGGGATCCTACGAGCAGTACTTC.

This clone has a single count. The rearrangement links TRBV18 to TRBJ2-3; D possibly corresponds to TRBD1 (5 bases). Trimming left V 3 bases short and J 5 bases short, with 12 bases between. The length of the CDR3 is 14 residues. Germline V CDR1 and CDR2: KGHSH, LQKENI. The CDR3 nucleotides are TGTGCCAGCTCACCGGGGCTCGCACGAGATACGCAGTATTTT. It codes for CASSPGLARDTQYF.

On this clone: Other DNA sequences within the sample encode an identical CDR3. J is TRBJ2-3 and V is TRBV18, with 8 bases that match TRBD2. The CDR3 loop spans 14 amino acids. Germline values: CDR1 KGHSH, CDR2 LQKENI. Trimming took 3 bases from V and 6 from J; bases not matched to a gene: 5. CDR3 sequence: CASSPGLASDTQYF. CDR3 nucleotides: TGTGCCAGCTCACCCGGACTAGCCAGCGATACGCAGTATTTT.

The genes are TRBV4-1 and TRBJ1-2; D perhaps matches TRBD1 (5 bases). This CDR3 region has 16 residues. V was cut by 1 base and J by 5 bases, with 17 bases left in between. Germline CDR1 is MGHRA and CDR2 is YSYEKL. The CDR3 coding sequence is TGCGCCAGCAGCCAAGGAGGCATGCAGGGATCGTATGGCTACACCTTC. Amino acids: CASSQGGMQGSYGYTF.

The CDR3 reads CASSTPDRGGEKLFF. In DNA form, the CDR3 reads TGCGCCAGCAGCACGCCCGACAGGGGAGGGGAAAAACTGTTTTTT. V gene TRBV5-1 combines with J gene TRBJ1-4; 8 nucleotides agree with TRBD1. CDR3 size: 15 residues. Trimming took 4 bases from V and 8 from J; bases not matched to a gene: 10. Germline V gene lookup returns CDR1 SGHRS and CDR2 YFSETQ.

This clone was counted only a few times. V is TRBV15 and J is TRBJ1-2; tentatively, D is TRBD1 (6 bases). The ends were cut back, 3 bases at V and 5 bases at J, with 16 bases in the middle. This CDR3 contains 15 residues. The germline V gene encodes CDR1 LNHNV and CDR2 YYDKDF (reference sequence). The CDR3 DNA reads as TGTGCCACCAGCAGGGAGACAGGATACTCATATGGCTACACCTTC. Residues: CATSRETGYSYGYTF.

V gene TRBV30 combines with J gene TRBJ2-7, with TRBD2 matching over 14 bases. Per germline, CDR1 GTSNPN and CDR2 SVGIG (reference sequence). V dropped 4 bases and J dropped 2; count of bases not matched to a gene: 10. The length of the CDR3 is 17 residues. As DNA, the CDR3 is TGTGCCTGGACTGCCGGGGGGACTAGCGGGGGACCCTACGAGCAGTACTTC. This translates into CAWTAGGTSGGPYEQYF.

This sequence joins TRBV28 and TRBJ2-3, with D hard to call. From germline, CDR1 is MDHEN and CDR2 SYDVKM. Trimming pared 3 bases from V and 0 bases from J, leaving 7 bases between. The CDR3 is 14 residues long. CDR3 DNA: TGTGCCAGCAGTTTTCCGATTAGCACAGATACGCAGTATTTT. Amino acid sequence: CASSFPISTDTQYF.

V and J are TRBV15 and TRBJ2-5, with 8 nucleotides matching TRBD1. The length of the CDR3 is 15 residues. The ends lost 2 bases at V and 4 bases at J; junction bases unmatched: 6. CDR1 and CDR2 from the germline V gene are LNHNV and YYDKDF (reference sequence). CDR3: CATSRIKTGAETQYF. Written as DNA, the CDR3 is TGTGCCACCAGCAGAATAAAGACAGGGGCAGAGACCCAGTACTTC.